These 22 T cell receptor delta chains originate from one sample sequenced in a study of gamma-delta chains in newborns, infants, children. TCRdb ran CATT on the reads. The table lists under 7,000 delta-chain clones, around 11% of them singletons. The sequenced sample consisted of blood. The receptor set was obtained from a child who was a newborn, infant or young child, either healthy, febrile or measles-vaccinated (not recorded which).

This clone was seen just once. A much larger clone sits a single nucleotide away, making a read error possible. This sequence joins TRDV2 and TRDJ1, with TRDD2 as a possible D gene (8 bases). The J gene, absent from TCRdb, was called here by matching the DNA to germline. The V end was cut by 3 bases, the J end by 0 bases, with 31 bases between. This CDR3 has 21 amino acids. The germline gives CDR1 GEAIGNYY, CDR2 EKD. CDR3 DNA sequence: TGTGCCTGTGACTTTCTTCAGCCTTCCTATCAGGGGGATCCTAACACCGATAAACTCATCTTT. This translates into CACDFLQPSYQGDPNTDKLIF.

This clone was counted a few times. This sample also contains other DNA sequences that code for the same CDR3. The chain uses TRDV2 and TRDJ3; TRDD3 matches at 13 bases. V gave up 4 bases and J gave up 0 bases; unmatched junction bases: 2. The CDR3 is made up of 18 amino acids. Germline V gene sequence: CDR1 GEAIGNYY, CDR2 EKD. CDR3 DNA: TGTGCCTGTGATACTGGGGGATACGACTCCTGGGACACCCGACAGATGTTTTTC. Its protein is CACDTGGYDSWDTRQMFF.

About this clone: A read error may explain this, as a much larger clone is one base away. The gene calls are TRDV2 and TRDJ3; 9 nucleotides align to TRDD3. Looked up from germline, CDR1 is GEAIGNYY and CDR2 is EKD. This CDR3 is built from 19 residues. DNA for the CDR3: TGTGCCTGTGACACCGTACTGGGGGACCGCTCCTGGGGCACCCGACAGATGTTTTTC. It translates to CACDTVLGDRSWGTRQMFF.

In the case of this clone: This same CDR3 is encoded by further DNA sequences in the sample. CDR3 in amino acids: CACDSLGDSTDKLIF. The CDR3, as DNA: TGTGCCTGTGACTCCCTAGGGGACTCAACCGATAAACTCATCTTT. This sequence joins TRDV2 and TRDJ1; TRDD3 might be the D (5 bases). This CDR3 comprises 15 residues. Trimming removed 3 bases at V and 2 bases at J, with 15 bases between. Per the germline V gene, CDR1 is GEAIGNYY and CDR2 is EKD.

Turning to this clone: A much larger clone lies one base from this, so it may be a read error. The genes are TRDV2 and TRDJ1, with TRDD3 matching 7 bases. The CDR3 extends over 20 amino acids. V shed 3 bases, J shed 3 bases, and the junction held 24 bases outside the gene matches. Per the germline V gene, CDR1 is GEAIGNYY and CDR2 is EKD. CDR3 DNA sequence: TGTGCCTGTGACCAAGTATTACCCTATACTGGGGACGTCAGGGCCGATAAACTCATCTTT. Translation gives CACDQVLPYTGDVRADKLIF.

This clone occurred a few times. V usage is TRDV2 and J usage is TRDJ1; 13 positions match TRDD3. Germline V gives CDR1 GEAIGNYY, CDR2 EKD. J lost 4 bases, V lost 4 bases, and 26 bases had no gene match. The CDR3 runs to 22 residues. Here the CDR3 DNA reads TGTGCCTGTGATCCCCTTCAAATACACCGCGTACTGGGGGATACGCCCCGCGATAAACTCATCTTT. It is translated as CACDPLQIHRVLGDTPRDKLIF.

There is no J gene call, but TRDV2 is given as the V gene; the table's D gene call, TRDD3, was not cross checked with the DNA. Per germline, CDR1 GEAIGNYY and CDR2 EKD. This CDR3 has 19 amino acids. The CDR3 nucleotides are TGTGCCTGTGACACCCGTAGAAGGGGGGAGACGACAAGCACCGATAAAATCATCTTT. Amino acids: CACDTRRRGETTSTDKIIF.

This clone has more than one count but fewer than ten. This chain links TRDV2 with TRDJ1; 8 bases align to TRDD3. This CDR3 contains 17 residues. The ends lost 3 bases at V and 1 base at J; junction bases unmatched: 12. Germline V gives CDR1 GEAIGNYY, CDR2 EKD. The CDR3 sequence is CACDPVLRDTLTDKLIF. As DNA, the CDR3 is TGTGCCTGTGACCCCGTCCTACGGGATACGCTCACCGATAAACTCATCTTT.

The chain employs TRDV2 and TRDJ1; 8 positions match TRDD3. The V and J ends lost 1 base and 4 bases, in that order; junction bases with no gene match: 13. The CDR3 extends over 17 amino acids. Germline-derived CDR1 and CDR2 are GEAIGNYY and EKD. CDR3 sequence reads: CACDTLSGGIRDDKLIF. CDR3 bases: TGTGCCTGTGACACTTTATCAGGAGGGATACGGGACGATAAACTCATCTTT.

This sequence joins TRDV2 and TRDJ1; TRDD3 matches at 13 bases. There are 20 residues in the CDR3. The germline gives CDR1 GEAIGNYY, CDR2 EKD. J was trimmed by 0 bases and V by 2 bases; bases with no gene match: 14. CDR3 in DNA: TGTGCCTGTGACATTCTACTGGGGGATACGACGCCCCCCTACACCGATAAACTCATCTTT. Its translation is CACDILLGDTTPPYTDKLIF.

In this sample, this clone is medium-sized. The chain couples TRDV2 to TRDJ1, with D unresolved. Germline CDR1 is GEAIGNYY and CDR2 is EKD. Between the trimmed V and J ends, which lost 0 bases and 0 bases, there was a span of 7 bases. The CDR3 is 14 amino acids. In DNA, the CDR3 is TGTGCCTGTGACACCGTCAGCAACACCGATAAACTCATCTTT. Translating it yields CACDTVSNTDKLIF.

Comment on this clone: One end of the junction does not line up with germline, which may come from a read error. This chain connects TRDV2 to TRDJ3, with 10 bases identical to TRDD3. TCRdb is silent on the J gene; assignment here came from matching the DNA to germline. Germline V gene data show CDR1 as GEAIGNYY and CDR2 as EKD. CDR3 size: 21 residues. CDR3 region: CACDTLLGDGRSSWDTRKMFF. In DNA form, the CDR3 reads TGTGCCTGTGACACCCTACTGGGGGATGGCAGGAGCTCCTGGGACACCCGAAAGATGTTTTTC.

No V gene was called, though TRDJ3 was called as the J gene; the D segment call TRDD3 is taken from the table without a DNA check. The CDR3 has 22 amino acids. The CDR3 DNA sequence: TGTGCCTGTGACGTTGGGCTACTGTGTGATACTCTACGCTCCTGGTACACCCGACAGATGTTTTTC. It yields the protein CACDVGLLCDTLRSWYTRQMFF.

The J segment is TRDJ1; no V gene was assigned; the table's TRDD3 call for D was not verified on the DNA. This CDR3 contains 18 residues. This CDR3 reads CACDPLLGDTHYTDKPIF. The CDR3 coding sequence is TGTGCCTGTGATCCCTTACTGGGGGATACGCATTACACCGATAAACCCATCTTT.

This clone is medium-sized. V usage is TRDV2 and J usage is TRDJ2; 11 bases map to TRDD3. The CDR3 extends over 19 amino acids. V was clipped by 0 bases and J by 5 bases; unmatched bases: 13. From germline, CDR1 is GEAIGNYY and CDR2 EKD. The CDR3 nucleotides are TGTGCCTGTGACACCGTGATGGTGGGGGATACGCGTGGTACAGCACAACTCTTCTTT. Protein: CACDTVMVGDTRGTAQLFF.

The V call is TRDV2, the J call TRDJ1; maybe TRDD3 (7 bases). TCRdb lists no J gene, so it was determined here by aligning the DNA to germline. The ends were cut back, 0 bases at V and 0 bases at J, with 43 bases in the middle. This CDR3 has 26 residues. Germline CDR1 GEAIGNYY, CDR2 EKD. The CDR3 is CACDTLLMPSTSTQGITGRYTDKLIF. For the CDR3, the DNA is TGTGCCTGTGACACCCTACTCATGCCTTCCACCTCAACCCAGGGGATAACCGGTCGGTACACCGATAAACTCATCTTT.

This clone has only a few counts. This chain joins TRDV2 and TRDJ2; 11 nucleotides align to TRDD3. CDR1 GEAIGNYY and CDR2 EKD come from the germline V gene. This CDR3 region has 16 residues. Trimming cost V 4 bases and J 0 bases; bases outside gene matches: 3. The CDR3 spells CACDLLGDTLTAQLFF. CDR3 bases: TGTGCCTGTGATCTACTGGGGGATACTTTGACAGCACAACTCTTCTTT.

By frequency in the sample, this clone is medium-sized. The same CDR3 also results from other DNA sequences found in this sample. J is TRDJ1 and V is TRDV2, with 13 nucleotides matching TRDD3. CDR1 GEAIGNYY and CDR2 EKD come from the germline V gene. The CDR3 has 20 amino acids. V shed 0 bases and J 1 base; nucleotides not matched to a gene: 13. DNA of the CDR3: TGTGCCTGTGACACCGTTCCTTTAGGACTGGGGGATACGGCCACCGATAAACTCATCTTT. Translating gives CACDTVPLGLGDTATDKLIF.

This clone was detected only once. A read error may account for a junction end that differs from germline. The V gene is TRDV2, the J gene TRDJ3; D is perhaps TRDD3 (5 bases). TCRdb is silent on the J gene; assignment here came from matching the DNA to germline. Germline CDR1 and CDR2: GEAIGNYY and EKD. There are 23 residues in the CDR3. Here the CDR3 reads CACDAISTVGARTETWDTRKMFF. In DNA, the CDR3 is TGTGCCTGTGACGCCATCTCTACTGTGGGAGCGAGAACCGAAACCTGGGACACCCGAAAGATGTTTTTC.

Written as DNA, the CDR3 is TGTGCCTGTGACGGTCTACTGGGGGATAATTCCCCCACCGATAAACTCATCTTT. It codes for CACDGLLGDNSPTDKLIF. This chain links TRDV2 with TRDJ1, with TRDD3 matching 11 bases. TCRdb supplies no J gene; here it was assigned by aligning the nucleotide sequence to germline. CDR1 GEAIGNYY and CDR2 EKD come from the germline V gene. CDR3 length: 18 amino acids. Trimming took 3 bases from V and 1 from J; bases not matched to a gene: 12.

J is TRDJ1 and V is TRDV2, with D possibly being TRDD3 (6 bases). Germline assignment: CDR1 GEAIGNYY and CDR2 EKD. The CDR3 has 18 residues. The V and J ends lost 0 bases and 0 bases respectively, with 19 bases between them. In DNA, the CDR3 is TGTGCCTGTGACACCGCCTGGGGAGAGGCGAAGTACACCGATAAACTCATCTTT. Translating it yields CACDTAWGEAKYTDKLIF.

This clone was seen more than once but under ten times. The chain recombines TRDV2 with TRDJ2, with 7 positions matching TRDD3. The CDR3 extends over 19 amino acids. CDR1 GEAIGNYY and CDR2 EKD come from the germline V gene. Trimming at V came to 1 base and at J to 0 bases, leaving 13 bases not matched to a gene. In DNA form, the CDR3 reads TGTGCCTGTGACACATTGGGGGACCCAAAAAAGGCTTTGACAGCACAACTCTTCTTT. Residues: CACDTLGDPKKALTAQLFF.